The clone carrying this TCR beta chain was counted between two and nine times. Its antigen is unknown. It was with a sample-barcoded 5' primer and a J-beta primer mix that a second PCR of roughly 7 to 12 cycles was run. In TCRdb, the 5' RACE reads were re-called with MiXCR into one record per CDR3 protein. The data contain roughly 2 million distinct CDR3 sequences, around 50% of them seen just once; the ten biggest clones take up 2% to 2.5%. Trimming left V 4 bases short and J 0 bases short, with 10 bases between. Germline V gives CDR1 MNHEY, CDR2 SVGEGT. The CDR3 spans 15 residues. The data are from a study of blood T cells in healthy people across ages. Study-level findings and limits: Diversity figures based on one million T cells were deemed too low. When set beside aged donors, long-lived donors presented more naive CD4+ cells and higher diversity.

The rearrangement joins TRBV6-2 or TRBV6-3 to TRBJ2-1; possible D gene TRBD2, 5 bases. Material: blood. The sequence was obtained from a woman in her thirties or forties in good health. The chain's CDR3 is CASSLLAPSYNEQFF. As DNA, the CDR3 is TGTGCCAGCAGTTTGCTAGCTCCCTCCTACAATGAGCAGTTCTTC.